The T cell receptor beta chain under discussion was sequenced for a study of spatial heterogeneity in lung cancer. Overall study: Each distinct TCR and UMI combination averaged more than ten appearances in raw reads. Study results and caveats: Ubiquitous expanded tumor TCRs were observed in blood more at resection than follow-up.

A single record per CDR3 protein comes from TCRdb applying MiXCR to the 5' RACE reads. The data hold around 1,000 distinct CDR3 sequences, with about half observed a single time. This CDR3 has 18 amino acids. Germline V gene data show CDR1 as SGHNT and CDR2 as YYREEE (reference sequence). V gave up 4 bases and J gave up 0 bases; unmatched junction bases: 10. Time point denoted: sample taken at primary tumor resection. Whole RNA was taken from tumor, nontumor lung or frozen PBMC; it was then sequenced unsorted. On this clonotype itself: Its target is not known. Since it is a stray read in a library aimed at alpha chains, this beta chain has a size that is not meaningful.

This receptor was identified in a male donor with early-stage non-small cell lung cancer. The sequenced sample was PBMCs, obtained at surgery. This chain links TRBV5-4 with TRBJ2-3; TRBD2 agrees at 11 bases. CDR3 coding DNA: TGTGCCAGCAGCCTCCGTCGGACTAGCGGGTCTAGCACAGATACGCAGTATTTT. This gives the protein CASSLRRTSGSSTDTQYF.